The 13 T cell receptor beta chains in this list originate from one sample, sequenced in a study of CD8 T cells in ankylosing spondylitis. TCRdb passed the 5' RACE reads through MiXCR, listing each CDR3 protein once. Of about 250,000 distinct CDR3 sequences in the sample, about 11% were seen once. The sample taken for sequencing was blood, either unsorted or a sorted T cell fraction (not recorded which). The source of these receptors is a male donor with ankylosing spondylitis or in good health (not recorded which).

This clonotype was picked up many times. The V and J genes are TRBV7-8 and TRBJ1-1; D perhaps matches TRBD1 (5 bases). This CDR3 is built from 13 residues. Trimming left V 1 base short and J 4 bases short, with 7 bases between. The germline V gene has CDR1 SGHVS and CDR2 FQNEAQ. The CDR3 DNA follows: TGTGCCAGCAGCTTAGTAGGGGCCACTGAAGCTTTCTTT. This codes for CASSLVGATEAFF.

This clonotype was recorded many times. The chain uses TRBV27 and TRBJ2-3, with 7 bases fitting TRBD1. V was pared by 6 bases and J by 0 bases, with 3 bases of the junction left unmatched. Germline CDR1 is MNHEY and CDR2 is SMNVEV (reference sequence). The CDR3 length is 14 residues. The CDR3 region has the DNA TGTGCCAGCAGAAAGACAGGGAGCACAGATACGCAGTATTTT. This translates into CASRKTGSTDTQYF.

The J gene is TRBJ2-3, the V gene TRBV4-1; unclear D gene. V was trimmed by 0 bases and J by 6 bases, leaving 13 bases between them. There are 15 residues in the CDR3. Germline CDR1 reads MGHRA; CDR2 reads YSYEKL. CDR3 coding DNA: TGCGCCAGCAGCCAAGATCAGACTGCGCGGGATACGCAGTATTTT. Encoded protein: CASSQDQTARDTQYF.

This clonotype was seen many times. The chain links TRBV4-1 to TRBJ2-5, with TRBD2 matching over 11 bases. The CDR3 sequence is 16 residues long. Losses at the gene ends were 2 bases for V and 4 bases for J; bases not matched to a gene: 6. CDR1 MGHRA and CDR2 YSYEKL come from the germline V gene. Here the CDR3 DNA reads TGCGCCAGCAGCCAAAGGATACTAGCGGGAGTAGAGACCCAGTACTTC. It is translated as CASSQRILAGVETQYF.

V and J are TRBV20-1 and TRBJ2-5; D not resolved. Germline V gene sequence: CDR1 DFQATT, CDR2 SNEGSKA (reference sequence). The V end was cut by 0 bases, the J end by 1 base, with 6 bases between. The length of the CDR3 is 13 residues. CDR3: CSAREGGQETQYF. CDR3 bases: TGCAGTGCTAGAGAGGGCGGCCAAGAGACCCAGTACTTC.

This clonotype has a count of ten or more. The rearrangement links TRBV2 to TRBJ1-2, with 7 bases fitting TRBD1. V lost 6 bases, J lost 5 bases, and 9 bases stayed unmatched. Germline lookup yields CDR1 SNHLY and CDR2 FYNNEI. CDR3 length equals 14 residues. The CDR3 loop is CASRPGQLPYGYTF. The CDR3 nucleotides read TGTGCCAGCAGACCGGGACAGCTTCCGTATGGCTACACCTTC.

The sample holds many counts of this clonotype. The J gene is TRBJ2-7, the V gene TRBV5-6; D remains ambiguous. V gave up 0 bases and J gave up 4 bases, with 20 bases separating them. Per the germline V gene, CDR1 is SGHDT and CDR2 is YYEEEE. CDR3 size: 17 residues. CDR3 bases: TGTGCCAGCAGCTTGGGAGGTTTTGCAGGCTCGTGGTACGAGCAGTACTTC. It yields the protein CASSLGGFAGSWYEQYF.

The table lists this clonotype with many counts. The J gene is TRBJ2-5, the V gene TRBV20-1, with D uncertain. The CDR3 has 11 amino acids. The V and J ends lost 7 bases and 4 bases respectively, with 10 bases between them. Per the germline V gene, CDR1 is DFQATT and CDR2 is SNEGSKA (reference sequence). The CDR3 DNA reads as TGCAGTGTCCTTTCTGGAGAGACCCAGTACTTC. Amino acids: CSVLSGETQYF.

Many counts were recorded for this clonotype. The chain joins TRBV27 to TRBJ2-3; D not resolved. V gave up 3 bases and J gave up 0 bases, with 10 bases separating them. From germline, CDR1 is MNHEY and CDR2 SMNVEV (reference sequence). The CDR3 consists of 15 residues. The CDR3 loop reads CASSFRLGSTDTQYF. Here the CDR3 DNA reads TGTGCCAGCAGTTTTCGGTTGGGTAGCACAGATACGCAGTATTTT.

This clonotype has at least ten counts. CDR3 loop: CSASRDDYEQYF. CDR3 DNA sequence: TGCAGCGCTTCCCGGGACGACTACGAGCAGTACTTC. This chain connects TRBV29-1 to TRBJ2-7; D may match TRBD1 or TRBD2 (5 bases each). V lost 7 bases, J lost 3 bases, and 13 bases lay in between. The CDR3 spans 12 residues. Germline loops: CDR1 SQVTM, CDR2 ANQGSEA.

This clonotype was seen at least ten times. The rearrangement uses TRBV12-3 or TRBV12-4 and TRBJ2-3; 10 nucleotides align to TRBD1. J gave up 7 bases and V 1 base, and 5 bases lay outside the gene matches. The CDR3 is 15 amino acids. The CDR3 nucleotides read TGTGCCAGCAGTTTAGTCGGGACAGGGGTCAATACGCAGTATTTT. Translating it yields CASSLVGTGVNTQYF.

This clonotype was observed at least ten times. J is TRBJ2-1 and V is TRBV14; TRBD2 agrees at 11 bases. Trimming took 0 bases from V and 10 from J; bases not matched to a gene: 11. The germline V gene has CDR1 SGHDN and CDR2 FVKESK. CDR3 length: 17 residues. In DNA, the CDR3 is TGTGCCAGCAGCCAAGATGGGACTAGCGGCACATTGGGGGAGCAGTTCTTC. Its translation is CASSQDGTSGTLGEQFF.

There are a few counts of this clonotype. The CDR3 region is CASSFTGTDNSPLHF. CDR3 DNA: TGCGCCAGCAGCTTTACAGGGACGGATAATTCACCCCTCCACTTT. The V gene is TRBV5-1, the J gene TRBJ1-6; possible D gene TRBD1, 6 bases. Trimming cost V 2 bases and J 5 bases, with 11 bases left between them. In germline, CDR1 is SGHRS, CDR2 YFSETQ. CDR3 length equals 15 residues.